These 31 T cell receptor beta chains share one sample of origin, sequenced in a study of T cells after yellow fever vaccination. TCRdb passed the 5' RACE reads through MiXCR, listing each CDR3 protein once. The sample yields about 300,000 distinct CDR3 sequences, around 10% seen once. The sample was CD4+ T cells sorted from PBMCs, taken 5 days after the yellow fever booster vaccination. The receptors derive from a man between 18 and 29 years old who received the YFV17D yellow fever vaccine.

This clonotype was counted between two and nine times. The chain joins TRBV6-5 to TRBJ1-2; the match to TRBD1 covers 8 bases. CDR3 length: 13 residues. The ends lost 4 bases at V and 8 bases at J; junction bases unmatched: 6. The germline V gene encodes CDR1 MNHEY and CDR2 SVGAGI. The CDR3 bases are TGTGCCAGCAGTTGGGACAGGATCGACGGCTACACCTTC. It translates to CASSWDRIDGYTF.

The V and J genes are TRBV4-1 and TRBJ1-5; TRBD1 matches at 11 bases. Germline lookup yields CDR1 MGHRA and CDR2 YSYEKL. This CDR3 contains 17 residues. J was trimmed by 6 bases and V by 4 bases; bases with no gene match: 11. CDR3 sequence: CASSPGRGQGVSQPQHF. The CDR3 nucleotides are TGCGCCAGCAGCCCAGGGCGGGGACAGGGGGTAAGTCAGCCCCAGCATTTT.

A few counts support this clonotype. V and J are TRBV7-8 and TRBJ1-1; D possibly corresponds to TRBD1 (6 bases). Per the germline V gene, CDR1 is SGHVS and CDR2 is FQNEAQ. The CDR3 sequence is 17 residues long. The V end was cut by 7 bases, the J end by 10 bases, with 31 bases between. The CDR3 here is CASTHRPGGRWDFGAFF. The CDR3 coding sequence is TGTGCCAGCACCCATCGACCGGGGGGCCGCTGGGATTTCGGAGCTTTCTTT.

CDR3: CSVVSRGRETQYF. CDR3 in DNA: TGCAGCGTTGTCAGCAGGGGGAGAGAGACCCAGTACTTC. This rearrangement joins TRBV29-1 to TRBJ2-5, with 7 bases matching TRBD1. The ends lost 4 bases at V and 4 bases at J; junction bases unmatched: 6. From germline, CDR1 is SQVTM and CDR2 ANQGSEA. This CDR3 comprises 13 residues.

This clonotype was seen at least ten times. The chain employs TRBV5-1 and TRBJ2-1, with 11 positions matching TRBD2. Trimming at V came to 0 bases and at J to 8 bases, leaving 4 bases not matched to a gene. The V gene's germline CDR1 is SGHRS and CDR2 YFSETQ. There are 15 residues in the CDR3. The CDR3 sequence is CASSLASGGIYEQFF. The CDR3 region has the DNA TGCGCCAGCAGCTTGGCTAGCGGGGGGATATATGAGCAGTTCTTC. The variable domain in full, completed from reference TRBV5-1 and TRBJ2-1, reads KAGVTQTPRYLIKTRGQQVTLSCSPISGHRSVSWYQQTPGQGLQFLFEYFSETQRNKGNFPGRFSGRQFSNSRSEMNVSTLELGDSALYLCASSLASGGIYEQFFGPGTRLTVL.

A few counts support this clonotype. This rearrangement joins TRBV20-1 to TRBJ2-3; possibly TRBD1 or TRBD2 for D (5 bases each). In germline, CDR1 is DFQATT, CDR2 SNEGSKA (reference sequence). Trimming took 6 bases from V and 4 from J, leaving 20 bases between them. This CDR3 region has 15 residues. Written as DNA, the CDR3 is TGCAGTGCCCCGGTTGGTGGGGCTAGCCCAGATACGCAGTATTTT. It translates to CSAPVGGASPDTQYF.

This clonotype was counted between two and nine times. For the CDR3, the DNA is TGCGCCAGCAGCCCAGAAGACCGGGCAGACCATGGCTACACCTTC. It yields the protein CASSPEDRADHGYTF. The gene calls are TRBV4-3 and TRBJ1-2; D gene ambiguous. From germline, CDR1 is LGHNA and CDR2 YSLEER. Trimming removed 4 bases at V and 6 bases at J, with 18 bases between. The CDR3 length is 15 residues.

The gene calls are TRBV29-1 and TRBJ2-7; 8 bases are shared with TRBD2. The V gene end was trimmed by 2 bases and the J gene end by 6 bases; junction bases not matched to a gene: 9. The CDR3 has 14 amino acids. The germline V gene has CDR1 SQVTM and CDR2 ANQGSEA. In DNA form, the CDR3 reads TGCAGCGTTGAACACGGGGGGGCTTTGGGCGAGCAGTACTTC. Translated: CSVEHGGALGEQYF.

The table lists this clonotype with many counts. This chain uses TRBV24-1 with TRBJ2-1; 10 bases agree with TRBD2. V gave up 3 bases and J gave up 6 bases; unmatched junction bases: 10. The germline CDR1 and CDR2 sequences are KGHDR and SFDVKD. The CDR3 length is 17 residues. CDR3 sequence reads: CATSDHQRGGLGNEQFF. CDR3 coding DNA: TGTGCCACCAGTGATCATCAGCGGGGGGGTCTTGGCAATGAGCAGTTCTTC.

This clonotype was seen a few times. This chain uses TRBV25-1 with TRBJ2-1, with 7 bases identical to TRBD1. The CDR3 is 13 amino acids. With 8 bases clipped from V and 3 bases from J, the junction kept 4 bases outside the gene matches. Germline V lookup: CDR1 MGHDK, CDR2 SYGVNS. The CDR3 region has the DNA TGTGCCAGCGCAAGGACAGGCTACAATGAGCAGTTCTTC. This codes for CASARTGYNEQFF.

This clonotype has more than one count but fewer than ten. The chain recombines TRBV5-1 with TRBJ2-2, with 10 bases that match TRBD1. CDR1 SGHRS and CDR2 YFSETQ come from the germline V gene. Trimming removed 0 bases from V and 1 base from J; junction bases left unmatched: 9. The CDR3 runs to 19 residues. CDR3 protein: CASSLEGTGASLNTGELFF. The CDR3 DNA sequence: TGCGCCAGCAGCTTGGAGGGGACAGGGGCTTCCCTGAACACCGGGGAGCTGTTTTTT.

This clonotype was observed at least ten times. In nucleotides, the CDR3 is TGTGCCAGTAGTATAGATCATCTGACTAGCTTCCCCCGCGAGCAGTTCTTC. Translation: CASSIDHLTSFPREQFF. J is TRBJ2-1 and V is TRBV19; 7 nucleotides match TRBD2. CDR3 length: 17 residues. From germline, CDR1 is LNHDA and CDR2 SQIVND (reference sequence). J lost 10 bases, V lost 0 bases, and 15 bases had no gene match.

The CDR3 loop reads CASSEVGGIQYF. The CDR3 region has the DNA TGTGCCAGCAGTGAAGTGGGGGGCATTCAGTACTTC. V and J are TRBV2 and TRBJ2-4; D is possibly TRBD2 (6 bases). Trimming took off 1 base at V and 9 bases at J, with 7 bases between the two ends. The CDR3 spans 12 residues. Germline V CDR1 and CDR2: SNHLY, FYNNEI. The variable domain in full, completed from reference TRBV2 and TRBJ2-4, reads EPEVTQTPSHQVTQMGQEVILRCVPISNHLYFYWYRQILGQKVEFLVSFYNNEISEKSEIFDDQFSVERPDGSNFTLKIRSTKLEDSAMYFCASSEVGGIQYFGAGTRLSVL.

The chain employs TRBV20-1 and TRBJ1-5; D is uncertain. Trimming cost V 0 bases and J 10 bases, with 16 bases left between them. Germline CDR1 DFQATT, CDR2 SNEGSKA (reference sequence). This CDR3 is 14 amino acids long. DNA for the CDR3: TGCAGTGCTAGAGATCGCTCAAACAATTACCCCCAGCATTTT. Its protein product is CSARDRSNNYPQHF.

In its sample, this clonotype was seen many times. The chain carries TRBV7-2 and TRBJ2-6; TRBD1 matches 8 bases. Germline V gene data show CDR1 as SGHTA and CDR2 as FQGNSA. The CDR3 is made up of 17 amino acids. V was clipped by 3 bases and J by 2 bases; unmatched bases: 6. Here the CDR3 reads CASSFLATGAGANVLTF. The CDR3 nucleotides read TGTGCCAGCAGCTTCCTCGCGACAGGGGCTGGGGCCAACGTCCTGACTTTC.

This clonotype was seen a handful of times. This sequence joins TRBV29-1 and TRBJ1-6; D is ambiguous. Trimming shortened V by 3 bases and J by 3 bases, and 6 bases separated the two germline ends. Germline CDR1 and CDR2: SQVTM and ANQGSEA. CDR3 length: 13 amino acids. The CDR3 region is CSVETDYNSPLHF. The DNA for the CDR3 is TGCAGCGTTGAGACCGACTATAATTCACCCCTCCACTTT.

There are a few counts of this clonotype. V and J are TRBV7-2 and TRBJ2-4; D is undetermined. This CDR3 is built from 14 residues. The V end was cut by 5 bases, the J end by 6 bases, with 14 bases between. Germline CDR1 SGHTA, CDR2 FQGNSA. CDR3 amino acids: CASSITFLGNIQYF. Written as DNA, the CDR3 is TGTGCCAGCAGCATAACCTTCCTGGGAAACATTCAGTACTTC.

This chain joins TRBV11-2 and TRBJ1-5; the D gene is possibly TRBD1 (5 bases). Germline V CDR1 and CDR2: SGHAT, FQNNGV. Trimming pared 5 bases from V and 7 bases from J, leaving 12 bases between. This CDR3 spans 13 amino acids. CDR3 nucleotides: TGTGCCAGCAGCCCAGTGGGGGGGCAGCCCCAGCATTTT. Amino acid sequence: CASSPVGGQPQHF.

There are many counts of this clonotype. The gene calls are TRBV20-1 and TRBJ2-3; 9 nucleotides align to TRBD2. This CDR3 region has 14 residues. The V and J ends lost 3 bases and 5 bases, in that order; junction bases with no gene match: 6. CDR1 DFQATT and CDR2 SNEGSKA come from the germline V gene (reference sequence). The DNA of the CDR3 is TGCAGTGCTAGTGAGGCGGGGGGGCAAGATACGCAGTATTTT. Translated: CSASEAGGQDTQYF.

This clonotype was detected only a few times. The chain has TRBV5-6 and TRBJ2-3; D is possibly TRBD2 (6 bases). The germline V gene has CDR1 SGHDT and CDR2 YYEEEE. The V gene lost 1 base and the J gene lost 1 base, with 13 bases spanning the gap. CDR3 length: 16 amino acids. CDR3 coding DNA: TGTGCCAGCAGCTTGTTGCTGTCTAGCGGCACAGATACGCAGTATTTT. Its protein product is CASSLLLSSGTDTQYF.

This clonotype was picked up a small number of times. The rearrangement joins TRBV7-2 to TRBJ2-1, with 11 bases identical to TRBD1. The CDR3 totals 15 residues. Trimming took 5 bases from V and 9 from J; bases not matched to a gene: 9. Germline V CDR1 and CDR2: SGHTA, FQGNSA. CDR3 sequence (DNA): TGTGCCAGCAGCGCCCGGACAGGGGGCGCGGGTGAGCAGTTCTTC. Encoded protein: CASSARTGGAGEQFF.

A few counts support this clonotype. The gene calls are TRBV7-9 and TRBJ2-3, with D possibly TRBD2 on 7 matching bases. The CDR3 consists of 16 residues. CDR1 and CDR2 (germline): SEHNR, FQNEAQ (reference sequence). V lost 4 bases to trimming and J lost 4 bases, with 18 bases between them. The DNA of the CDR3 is TGTGCCAGCAGCTCCCGTAGAGGGGGGGGCGCAGATACGCAGTATTTT. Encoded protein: CASSSRRGGGADTQYF.

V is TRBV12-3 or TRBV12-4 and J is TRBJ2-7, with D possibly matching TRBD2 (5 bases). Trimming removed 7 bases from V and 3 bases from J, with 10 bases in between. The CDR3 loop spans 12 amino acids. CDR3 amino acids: CASTFEGYEQYV. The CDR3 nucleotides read TGTGCCAGCACCTTTGAGGGCTACGAGCAGTACGTC.

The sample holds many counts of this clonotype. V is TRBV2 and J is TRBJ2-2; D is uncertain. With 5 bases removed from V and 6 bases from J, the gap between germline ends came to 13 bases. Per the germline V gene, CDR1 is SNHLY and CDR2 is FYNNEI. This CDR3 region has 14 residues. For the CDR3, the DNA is TGTGCCAGCAGTCGAGACTGGGATGCCGGGGAGCTGTTTTTT. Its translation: CASSRDWDAGELFF.

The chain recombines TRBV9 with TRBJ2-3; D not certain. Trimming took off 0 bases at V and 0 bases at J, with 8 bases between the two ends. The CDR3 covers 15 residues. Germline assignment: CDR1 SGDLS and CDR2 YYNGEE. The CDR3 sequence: CASSVAPRSTDTQYF. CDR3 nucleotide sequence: TGTGCCAGCAGCGTAGCCCCAAGAAGCACAGATACGCAGTATTTT.

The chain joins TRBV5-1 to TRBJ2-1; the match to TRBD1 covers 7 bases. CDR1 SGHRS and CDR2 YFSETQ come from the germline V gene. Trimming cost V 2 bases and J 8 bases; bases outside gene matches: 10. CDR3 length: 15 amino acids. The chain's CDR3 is CASSFPSNRGHEQFF. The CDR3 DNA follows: TGCGCCAGCAGCTTTCCCTCCAACAGGGGACATGAGCAGTTCTTC.

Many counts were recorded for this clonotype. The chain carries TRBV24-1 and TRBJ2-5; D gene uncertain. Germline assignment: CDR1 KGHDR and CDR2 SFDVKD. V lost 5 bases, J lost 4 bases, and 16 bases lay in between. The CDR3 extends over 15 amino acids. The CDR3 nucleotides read TGTGCCACCAGTGGCTTGACATATGTCCGAGAGACCCAGTACTTC. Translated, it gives CATSGLTYVRETQYF.

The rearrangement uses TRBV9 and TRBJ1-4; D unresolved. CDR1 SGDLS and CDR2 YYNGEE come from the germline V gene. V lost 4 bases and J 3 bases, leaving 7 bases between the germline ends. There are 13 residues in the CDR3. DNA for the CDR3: TGTGCCAGCAGCCCCCAGTCTAATGAAAAACTGTTTTTT. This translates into CASSPQSNEKLFF.

The CDR3 protein is CASSYKRDDEQFF. In DNA, the CDR3 is TGTGCCAGCAGTTATAAGAGGGATGATGAGCAGTTCTTC. This rearrangement joins TRBV6-5 to TRBJ2-1; D may be TRBD2 (5 bases). Trimming removed 3 bases from V and 8 bases from J, with 11 bases in between. The CDR3 spans 13 residues. In germline, CDR1 is MNHEY, CDR2 SVGAGI.

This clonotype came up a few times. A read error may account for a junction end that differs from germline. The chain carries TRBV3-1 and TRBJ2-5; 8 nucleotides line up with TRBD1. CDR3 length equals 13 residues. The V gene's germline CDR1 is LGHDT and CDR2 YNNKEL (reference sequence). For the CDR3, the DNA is TGTGCCAGCAGCCAAGAACGCAGGACAGGGACCCACTTC. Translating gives CASSQERRTGTHF.

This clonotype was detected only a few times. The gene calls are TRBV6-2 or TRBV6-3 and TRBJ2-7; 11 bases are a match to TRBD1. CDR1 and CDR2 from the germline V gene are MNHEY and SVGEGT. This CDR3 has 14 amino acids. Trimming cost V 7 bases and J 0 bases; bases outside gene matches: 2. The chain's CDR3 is CASKGQGGSYEQYV. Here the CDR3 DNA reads TGTGCCAGCAAGGGACAGGGGGGCTCCTACGAGCAGTACGTC.